These T cell receptor beta chains were read from a single sample in a study of blood T cell repertoires in COVID-19. The method was immunoSEQ multiplex PCR; TCRdb's version includes in-frame clones alone and lacks a portion of them. The sample consists of some 71,000 clones, 90% of them appearing once. The sample comprised peripheral blood. The receptors stem from a man in his fifties or sixties with acute or convalescent COVID-19. The conserved cysteine and the conserved F or W are not part of the CDR3 here.

cdr3_length v_call cdr3_aa
12 TRBV10-3 AISEGTSGYEQY
12 TRBV5-1 ASSLDGGTGELF
11 TRBV28 AQANPITGELF
13 TRBV18 ASSPLSTGGETQY
13 TRBV25-1 ASSIAGGPRETQY
13 TRBV7-9 ASSPVGQKNTEAF
12 TRBV5-4 ASSLDPGGLEQY
10 TRBV19 ASSIRAGELF
11 TRBV29-1 SVTGVVTDTQY
16 TRBV4-1 ASSQGRETGTNTGELF
16 TRBV5-1 ASNAGLAGGPRGDTQY
12 TRBV4-3 ASSQDARTGELF
13 TRBV9 ASSVRGDYQETQY
12 TRBV5-1 ASAPGLAVKTQY
16 TRBV6-2/TRBV6-3 ASSYDPGQGSLYTEAF
12 TRBV24-1 ATSDRGQYNEQF
12 TRBV7-2 ASGASGRSDEQF
14 TRBV18 ASSQIAGANTGELF
12 TRBV5-1 ASSLGGTDGELF
9 TRBV30 AWADSYEQY
17 TRBV10-1 ASSLPGLAGGRSYNEQF
17 TRBV6-4 ATHRNGLAGAYCLYEQY
14 TRBV27 ASSLVIGIKVDEQY
13 TRBV20-1 SASILTSGTDTQY
11 TRBV12-3/TRBV12-4 ASSRGGREKLF
13 TRBV7-2 ASSSGQGAITEAF
11 TRBV5-1 ASSFTRNTEAF
11 TRBV7-2 ASSLLGQGTQY
18 TRBV2 ASSAPGLAGGPRSYNEQF
12 TRBV30 AWSVQSGGNEQF
13 TRBV9 ASSVVAGNTGELF
13 TRBV15 ATSRAGTGVYEQY
14 TRBV24-1 ATSDSTSAAKNIQY
12 TRBV7-6 ASSLVGGGGEQY
14 TRBV4-1 ASRGGTSGRTDTQY
12 TRBV7-9 ASSYLGGNTEAF
14 TRBV18 ASSPFTGYIAGELF
14 TRBV4-1 ASSQGLAGGKYEQY
14 TRBV6-5 ASSYSGTGTRLGYT
12 TRBV2 ASRDRGAYNEQF
11 TRBV5-1 ASSDRDRGEQY